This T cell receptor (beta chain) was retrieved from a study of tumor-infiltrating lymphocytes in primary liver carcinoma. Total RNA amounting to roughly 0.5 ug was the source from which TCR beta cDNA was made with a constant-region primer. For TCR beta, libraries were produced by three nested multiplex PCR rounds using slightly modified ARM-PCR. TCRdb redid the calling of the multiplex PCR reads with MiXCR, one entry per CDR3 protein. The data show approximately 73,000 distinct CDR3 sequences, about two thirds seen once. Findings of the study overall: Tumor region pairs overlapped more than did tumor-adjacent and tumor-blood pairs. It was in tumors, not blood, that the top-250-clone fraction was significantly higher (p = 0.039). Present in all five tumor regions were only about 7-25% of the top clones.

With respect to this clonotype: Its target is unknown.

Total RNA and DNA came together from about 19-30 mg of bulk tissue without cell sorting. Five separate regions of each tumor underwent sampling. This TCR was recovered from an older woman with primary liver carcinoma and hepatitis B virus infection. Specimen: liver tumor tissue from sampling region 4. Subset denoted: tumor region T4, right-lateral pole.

The chain's CDR3 is CASRTGQMNTESFF. DNA for the CDR3: TGTGCCAGCAGGACCGGGCAGATGAACACTGAGTCTTTCTTT. J is TRBJ1-1 and V is TRBV12-3 or TRBV12-4; no clear D gene. This CDR3 is built from 14 residues. Between the trimmed V and J ends, which lost 6 bases and 12 bases, there was a span of 23 bases.